This TCR beta chain was recovered during a study of identical twins. General study points: Researchers reported excess low generation probability among twin-shared out-of-frame alpha sequences.

CDR3 length equals 15 residues. The germline V gene has CDR1 MNHEY and CDR2 SVGAGI. V lost 0 bases and J 4 bases, leaving 10 bases between the germline ends. No donor was unhealthy or non-Caucasian. This clonotype was recorded only once. Antigen unknown. Each cDNA held unique molecular identifiers, and template switching gave it a universal primer site. TCRdb fed the 5' RACE reads into MiXCR, producing one record per CDR3 protein. The sample yields 450,000 to 600,000 distinct CDR3 sequences, approximately 20% seen once. The data also belong to a second study, concerning yellow fever vaccine responses in identical twins. This second study notes: A vaccine T cell response that seemed partly convergent and partly personalized was reported in twins.

The sequenced sample consisted of CD4+ T cells sorted from blood. The chain carries TRBV6-5 and TRBJ1-3, with D maybe TRBD1 (5 bases). This receptor was obtained from a woman aged 18-29 years in good health. CDR3 DNA: TGTGCCAGCAGTTACTCTTTGGGGCAGGGAAACACCATATATTTT. Translated: CASSYSLGQGNTIYF.